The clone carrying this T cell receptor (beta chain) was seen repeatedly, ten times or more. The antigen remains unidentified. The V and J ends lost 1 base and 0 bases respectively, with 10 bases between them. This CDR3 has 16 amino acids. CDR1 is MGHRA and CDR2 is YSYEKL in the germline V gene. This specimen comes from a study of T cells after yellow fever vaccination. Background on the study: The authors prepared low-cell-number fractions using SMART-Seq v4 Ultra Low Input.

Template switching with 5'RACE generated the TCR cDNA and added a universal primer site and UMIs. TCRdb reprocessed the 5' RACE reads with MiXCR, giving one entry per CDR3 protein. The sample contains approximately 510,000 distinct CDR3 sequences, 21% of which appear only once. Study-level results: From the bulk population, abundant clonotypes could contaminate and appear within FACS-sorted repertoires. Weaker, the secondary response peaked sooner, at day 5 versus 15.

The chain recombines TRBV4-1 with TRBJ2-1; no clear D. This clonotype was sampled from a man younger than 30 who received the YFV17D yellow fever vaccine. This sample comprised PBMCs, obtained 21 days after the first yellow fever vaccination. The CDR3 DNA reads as TGCGCCAGCAGCCAAGTCGACATTATCTCCTACAATGAGCAGTTCTTC. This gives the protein CASSQVDIISYNEQFF.